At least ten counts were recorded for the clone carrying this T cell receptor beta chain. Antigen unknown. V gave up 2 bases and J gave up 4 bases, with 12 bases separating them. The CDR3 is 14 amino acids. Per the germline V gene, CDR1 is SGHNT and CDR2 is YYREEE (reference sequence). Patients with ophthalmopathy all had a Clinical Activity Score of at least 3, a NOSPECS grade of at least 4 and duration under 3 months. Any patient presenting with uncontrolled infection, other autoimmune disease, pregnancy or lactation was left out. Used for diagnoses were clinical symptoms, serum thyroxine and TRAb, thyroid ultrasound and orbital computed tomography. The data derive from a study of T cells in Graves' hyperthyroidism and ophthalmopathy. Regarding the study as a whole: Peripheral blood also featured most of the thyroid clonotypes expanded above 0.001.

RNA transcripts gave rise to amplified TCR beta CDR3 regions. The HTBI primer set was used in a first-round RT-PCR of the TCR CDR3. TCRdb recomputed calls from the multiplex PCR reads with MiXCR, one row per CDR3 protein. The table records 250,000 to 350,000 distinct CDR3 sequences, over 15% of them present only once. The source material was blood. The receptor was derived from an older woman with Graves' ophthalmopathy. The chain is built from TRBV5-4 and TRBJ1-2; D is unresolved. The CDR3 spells CASSFRGNIYGYTF. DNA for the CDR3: TGTGCCAGCAGCTTTCGGGGAAATATCTATGGCTACACCTTC.